The sequence of this TCR beta chain was determined in a study of T cells after yellow fever vaccination. This clonotype has just a few counts. The CDR3 is 16 residues long. Germline V CDR1 and CDR2: SGHKS, YYEKEE (reference sequence). The V segment lost 3 bases and the J segment 1 base; nucleotides outside the gene matches: 7. TCRdb redid the calling of the 5' RACE reads with MiXCR, one entry per CDR3 protein. The sample consists of some 350,000 distinct CDR3 sequences, around a tenth of them appearing once. This chain links TRBV5-5 with TRBJ2-5, with TRBD1 identical over 9 bases. This material consisted of PBMCs, taken on the day of the first yellow fever vaccination. The receptor's source is a man aged 18 to 30 who received the YFV17D yellow fever vaccine. CDR3 protein: CASSWPGTGFQETQYF. The CDR3 coding sequence is TGTGCCAGCAGCTGGCCCGGGACAGGGTTCCAAGAGACCCAGTACTTC.